The rows below give T cell receptor beta chains drawn from one sample of a study of neoadjuvant anti-PD-1 for oral cavity cancer. Data came from immunoSEQ multiplex PCR; TCRdb stores just in-frame clones and leaves some out. The table has several thousand clones, over 65% seen once. The sequencing here drew on PBMCs, taken before nivolumab (anti-PD-1) treatment. These receptor sequences come from a person between 40 and 80 years old with oral cavity squamous cell carcinoma. CDR3s include the opening cysteine and the closing phenylalanine or tryptophan.

TRBV5-1,TRBJ1-2,CASSLGRTGGYGYTF
TRBV6-1,TRBJ2-3,CASSGRDPTDTQYF
TRBV7-8,TRBJ2-7,CASSPAGRGYSYEQYF
TRBV6-1,TRBJ2-1,CASSELAGGYNEQFF
TRBV6-4,TRBJ2-3,CASSAGVVADTQYF
TRBV30,TRBJ1-1,CAWSTPVRNTEAFF
TRBV30,TRBJ1-2,CAWSSERRFGYTF
TRBV18,TRBJ2-1,CASSPPDHNEQFF
TRBV9,TRBJ1-2,CASSTKSGEGLGYTF
TRBV10-3,TRBJ1-6,CAIMEGAYNSPLHF
TRBV18,TRBJ2-2,CASSPGSGLNTGELFF
TRBV18,TRBJ1-1,CASSPTGGATEAFF
TRBV19,TRBJ1-4,CASSMGGGEKLFF
TRBV5-4,TRBJ1-2,CASSLGATNYGYTF
TRBV4-3,TRBJ2-3,CASSQAQADTQYF
TRBV15,TRBJ2-5,CATSRNRVGETQYF
TRBV7-2,TRBJ2-1,CASSSRTSGSYNEQFF
TRBV5-1,TRBJ2-1,CASSLSGARGAYNEQFF